This entry is about one T cell receptor (beta chain). Antigen specificity is unknown. V dropped 8 bases and J dropped 6 bases, with 17 bases sitting between them. The CDR3 length is 14 residues. The germline V gene has CDR1 LNHDA and CDR2 SQIVND (reference sequence). This sample is part of a study of cytomegalovirus exposure and HLA in healthy donors. Looking at the study overall: Earlier results showed 117 million unique TCR beta sequences derived from approximately 180 million T cells.

Study conclusions and caveats: Prior analysis indicated that the majority of TCR beta V segments exhibited productivity approximately 90% or approximately 30% of the time.

60 Vbeta and 13 Jbeta primers were used in PCR. Original analysis: In a later analysis, the count reached 80 million or so unique TCR beta chains, with roughly 12 million shared. Sequencing was performed with immunoSEQ multiplex PCR; in TCRdb, only in-frame clones are kept and a portion is missing. The D gene and trimming were derived from the DNA, and the V and J assignments and clone size from that table. The sample lists some 120,000 clones; around 75% were seen once. This clonotype was obtained from a woman in her forties in good health and CMV-seropositive. The sequencing input was PBMCs. The rearrangement joins TRBV19 to TRBJ1-5; D is possibly TRBD1 (6 bases). The CDR3 loop reads CASETQGRGQPQHF. The DNA for the CDR3 is TGTGCCAGTGAAACCCAGGGCAGGGGTCAGCCCCAGCATTTT.